These 21 T cell receptor beta chains originate from one sample sequenced in a study of technical replicates of blood from several donors. Using immunoSEQ multiplex PCR, the repertoire was profiled, and TCRdb retains in-frame clones only, with some absent. The table has about 100,000 clones, under 97% seen once; the top ten hold approximately 0.22%. The sequenced sample consisted of T cells isolated from PBMCs. The receptors shown here come from a human donor in good health.

This rearrangement joins TRBV28 to TRBJ1-5; D is perhaps TRBD1 (6 bases). Trimming cost V 1 base and J 5 bases, with 33 bases left between them. Germline loops: CDR1 MDHEN, CDR2 SYDVKM. The CDR3 contains 22 residues. The CDR3 is CASSLYDRGGARGNRDDQPQHF. In DNA, the CDR3 is TGTGCCAGCAGTTTATACGACAGAGGGGGGGCGCGGGGCAATAGGGACGATCAGCCCCAGCATTTT.

V and J are TRBV12-5 and TRBJ2-1; 9 nucleotides match TRBD2. Germline trimming cut 0 bases from V and 5 bases from J; bases unmatched to any gene: 5. The CDR3 is 16 residues long. CDR1 and CDR2 (germline): LGHNT, FRNRAP. CDR3 coding DNA: TGTGCTAGTGGTTTGGTACTAAGCGGGAGGCACAATGAGCAGTTCTTC. It encodes CASGLVLSGRHNEQFF.

The rearrangement links TRBV11-3 to TRBJ2-1, with D tentatively TRBD1 (5 bases). Trimming took 2 bases from V and 6 from J, leaving 17 bases between them. The germline V gene has CDR1 SGHNT and CDR2 YENEEA. The CDR3 covers 16 residues. The CDR3 bases are TGTGCCAGCAGCTTACGATGGGGCTATCAGGGCAATGAGCAGTTCTTC. Translated, it gives CASSLRWGYQGNEQFF.

The chain is built from TRBV5-8 and TRBJ2-7; no clear D gene. This CDR3 region has 15 residues. V was pared by 2 bases and J by 2 bases, with 14 bases between. Germline values: CDR1 SGHTS, CDR2 YDEGEE. CDR3 sequence reads: CASSFLRDGAYEQYF. The CDR3 nucleotides are TGTGCCAGCAGCTTTTTGCGAGACGGAGCCTACGAGCAGTACTTC.

Only one count was recorded for this clone. The chain recombines TRBV10-2 with TRBJ2-1; 8 bases fit TRBD1. Germline-derived CDR1 and CDR2 are WSHSY and SAAADI. The V gene end was trimmed by 4 bases and the J gene end by 3 bases; junction bases not matched to a gene: 2. CDR3 length: 14 residues. The CDR3 here is CASSGGQGYNEQFF. The DNA for the CDR3 is TGCGCCAGCAGTGGAGGACAGGGCTACAATGAGCAGTTCTTC.

The chain combines TRBV5-1 with TRBJ2-7; TRBD1 matches 7 bases. CDR3 length: 13 residues. The germline gives CDR1 SGHRS, CDR2 YFSETQ. V was pared by 3 bases and J by 4 bases, with 4 bases of the junction left unmatched. This CDR3 is CASSWGQLYEQYF. The DNA for the CDR3 is TGCGCCAGCAGCTGGGGACAGTTGTACGAGCAGTACTTC.

The rearrangement links TRBV5-1 to TRBJ2-7; 9 bases map to TRBD2. CDR3 length: 14 residues. Germline V gives CDR1 SGHRS, CDR2 YFSETQ. The V gene end was trimmed by 5 bases and the J gene end by 2 bases; junction bases not matched to a gene: 5. Here the CDR3 DNA reads TGCGCCAGCAGAAAAACTAGCGGGCCCTACGAGCAGTACTTC. This gives the protein CASRKTSGPYEQYF.

This sequence joins TRBV6-1 and TRBJ1-2, with D possibly TRBD1 on 6 matching bases. Germline CDR1 is MNHNS and CDR2 is SASEGT. Trimming left V 11 bases short and J 1 base short, with 8 bases between. The CDR3 length is 11 residues. CDR3 nucleotide sequence: TGTGCCGGGGGCCTTAACTATGGCTACACCTTC. Protein product: CAGGLNYGYTF.

J is TRBJ2-1 and V is TRBV27; weak D call: TRBD2 (5 bases). CDR3 size: 12 residues. V was cut by 5 bases and J by 10 bases, with 12 bases left in between. CDR1 and CDR2 (germline): MNHEY, SMNVEV (reference sequence). The CDR3 coding sequence is TGTGCCAGCAGTCCCTATGGAGGCGAGCAGTTCTTC. It translates to CASSPYGGEQFF.

V gene TRBV5-6 combines with J gene TRBJ1-1; 11 nucleotides agree with TRBD1. The CDR3 is 16 amino acids. CDR1 and CDR2 from the germline V gene are SGHDT and YYEEEE. J gave up 0 bases and V 4 bases, and 5 bases lay outside the gene matches. CDR3 bases: TGTGCCAGCAGCCTGGGACAGGGGGGAATGAACACTGAAGCTTTCTTT. It encodes CASSLGQGGMNTEAFF. The variable domain in full, with the rest retrieved from reference TRBV5-6 and TRBJ1-1, is DAGVTQSPTHLIKTRGQQVTLRCSPKSGHDTVSWYQQALGQGPQFIFQYYEEEERQRGNFPDRFSGHQFPNYSSELNVNALLLGDSALYLCASSLGQGGMNTEAFFGQGTRLTVV.

Only one count was recorded for this clone. The chain couples TRBV27 to TRBJ2-4; D might be TRBD2 (5 bases). CDR1 and CDR2 (germline): MNHEY, SMNVEV (reference sequence). Trimming removed 0 bases from V and 9 bases from J, with 12 bases in between. This CDR3 has 14 amino acids. CDR3 DNA sequence: TGTGCCAGCAGTTTATCCGGACTCCCCAGCATTCAGTACTTC. Translating gives CASSLSGLPSIQYF.

The gene calls are TRBV2 and TRBJ1-1; no firm D call. This CDR3 has 13 amino acids. In germline, CDR1 is SNHLY, CDR2 FYNNEI. The V gene lost 2 bases and the J gene lost 1 base, with 5 bases spanning the gap. The CDR3 reads CASSEIENTEAFF. CDR3 nucleotide sequence: TGTGCCAGCAGTGAAATAGAGAACACTGAAGCTTTCTTT.

V usage is TRBV7-9 and J usage is TRBJ2-7, with 14 bases aligning to TRBD2. The CDR3 covers 14 residues. The V gene end was trimmed by 5 bases and the J gene end by 8 bases; junction bases not matched to a gene: 5. The germline V gene has CDR1 SEHNR and CDR2 FQNEAQ (reference sequence). The CDR3 reads CASSTGLAGDKQYF. Here the CDR3 DNA reads TGTGCCAGCAGCACGGGACTAGCGGGAGACAAGCAGTACTTC.

V and J are TRBV6-6 and TRBJ1-1; no clear D gene. CDR1 MNHNY and CDR2 SVGAGI come from the germline V gene (reference sequence). The V gene lost 4 bases and the J gene lost 2 bases, with 5 bases spanning the gap. This CDR3 has 12 amino acids. The CDR3, as DNA: TGTGCCAGCAGTTTCCCTAACACTGAAGCTTTCTTT. Protein: CASSFPNTEAFF.

This chain uses TRBV6-5 with TRBJ2-3; 7 bases map to TRBD2. The CDR3 length is 15 residues. Trimming took 4 bases from V and 1 from J; bases not matched to a gene: 5. Germline assignment: CDR1 MNHEY and CDR2 SVGAGI. The CDR3: CASSSNGRRTDTQYF. In DNA form, the CDR3 reads TGTGCCAGCAGTTCTAACGGGAGGCGCACAGATACGCAGTATTTT.

V usage is TRBV6-6 and J usage is TRBJ2-2; a possible D gene is TRBD1 (5 bases). The germline V and J ends were trimmed by 7 bases and 7 bases, with 19 bases remaining between them. The CDR3 runs to 15 residues. Per germline, CDR1 MNHNY and CDR2 SVGAGI (reference sequence). CDR3 loop: CASTNPGQGIGELFF. The CDR3 DNA sequence: TGTGCCAGCACCAATCCGGGCCAGGGAATCGGGGAGCTGTTTTTT.

The chain joins TRBV6-5 to TRBJ2-7; a possible D gene is TRBD1 (5 bases). The CDR3 contains 13 residues. Germline CDR1 MNHEY, CDR2 SVGAGI. V was clipped by 7 bases and J by 3 bases, with 13 bases between them. CDR3 amino acids: CASTSGLFYEQYF. DNA for the CDR3: TGTGCCAGCACCTCAGGGTTGTTCTACGAGCAGTACTTC.

The chain is built from TRBV9 and TRBJ2-1; maybe TRBD1 (6 bases). The CDR3 length is 15 residues. Germline CDR1 is SGDLS and CDR2 is YYNGEE. V was shortened by 3 bases and J by 7 bases, with 17 bases between the two germline ends. As DNA, the CDR3 is TGTGCCAGCAGCGGACGTTGGCAGGGGAGTAATGAGCAGTTCTTC. Translated, it gives CASSGRWQGSNEQFF.

The V call is TRBV7-8, the J call TRBJ2-5; maybe TRBD2 (6 bases). Trimming took off 2 bases at V and 9 bases at J, with 28 bases between the two ends. CDR3 length: 18 residues. CDR1 is SGHVS, CDR2 FQNEAQ, per germline. CDR3 region: CASSLRGGGETFGRSQYF. The DNA of the CDR3 is TGTGCCAGCAGCTTAAGAGGCGGCGGGGAAACCTTCGGGCGGTCCCAGTACTTC.

The J gene is TRBJ1-4, the V gene TRBV7-9; 8 nucleotides match TRBD1. Trimming removed 4 bases from V and 8 bases from J; junction bases left unmatched: 9. The CDR3 contains 15 residues. Germline V gene lookup returns CDR1 SEHNR and CDR2 FQNEAQ (reference sequence). The CDR3 nucleotides read TGTGCCAGCAGCTCACCGACAGGGGTCGTGGAAAAACTGTTTTTT. This encodes CASSSPTGVVEKLFF.

The J gene is TRBJ2-1, the V gene TRBV18, with 12 positions matching TRBD2. The CDR3 extends over 21 amino acids. J gave up 0 bases and V 2 bases, and 14 bases lay outside the gene matches. Germline values: CDR1 KGHSH, CDR2 LQKENI. CDR3 DNA: TGTGCCAGCTCACCATATTACCCGGGACTAGCGGGCACCAGCTCCTACAATGAGCAGTTCTTC. This codes for CASSPYYPGLAGTSSYNEQFF.